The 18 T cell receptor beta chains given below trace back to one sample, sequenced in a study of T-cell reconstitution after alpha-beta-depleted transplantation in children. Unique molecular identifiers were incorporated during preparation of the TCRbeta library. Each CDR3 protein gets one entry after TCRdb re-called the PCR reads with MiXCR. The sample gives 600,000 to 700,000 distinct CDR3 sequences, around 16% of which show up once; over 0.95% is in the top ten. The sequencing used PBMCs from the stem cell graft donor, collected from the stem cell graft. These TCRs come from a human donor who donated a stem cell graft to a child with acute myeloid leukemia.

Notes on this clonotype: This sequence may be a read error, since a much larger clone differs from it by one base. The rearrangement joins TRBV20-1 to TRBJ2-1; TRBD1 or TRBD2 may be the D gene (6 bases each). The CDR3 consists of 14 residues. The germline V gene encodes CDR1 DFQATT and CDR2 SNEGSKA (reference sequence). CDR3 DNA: TGCAGTGCTCCCCGACTAGTGGGGGGACATGAGAAGTTCTTC. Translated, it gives CSAPRLVGGHEKFF.

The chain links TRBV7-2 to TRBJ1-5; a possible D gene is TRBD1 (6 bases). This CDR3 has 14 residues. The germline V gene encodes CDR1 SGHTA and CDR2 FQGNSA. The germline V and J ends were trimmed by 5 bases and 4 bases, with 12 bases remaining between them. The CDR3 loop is CASSIGGVNQPQHF. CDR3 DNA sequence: TGTGCCAGCAGCATAGGGGGGGTTAATCAGCCCCAGCATTTT.

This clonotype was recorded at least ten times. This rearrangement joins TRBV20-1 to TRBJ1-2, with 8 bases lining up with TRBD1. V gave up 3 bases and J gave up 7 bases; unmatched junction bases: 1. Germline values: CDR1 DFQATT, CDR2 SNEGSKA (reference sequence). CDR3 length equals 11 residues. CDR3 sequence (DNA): TGCAGTGCTAGTGGACAGGGTGGCTACACCTTC. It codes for CSASGQGGYTF.

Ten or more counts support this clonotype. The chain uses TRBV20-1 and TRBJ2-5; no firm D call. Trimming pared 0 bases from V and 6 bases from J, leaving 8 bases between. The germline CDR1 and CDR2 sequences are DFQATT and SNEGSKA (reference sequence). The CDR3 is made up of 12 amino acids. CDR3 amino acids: CSARDTEQTQYF. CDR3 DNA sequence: TGCAGTGCTAGAGATACTGAGCAGACCCAGTACTTC.

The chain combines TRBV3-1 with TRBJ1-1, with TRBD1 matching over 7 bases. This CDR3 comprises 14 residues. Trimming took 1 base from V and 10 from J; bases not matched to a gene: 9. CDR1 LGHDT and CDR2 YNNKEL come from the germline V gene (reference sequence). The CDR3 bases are TGTGCCAGCAGCCAAGCGGGGCGCCACAGGGGAGCTTTCTTT. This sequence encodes CASSQAGRHRGAFF.

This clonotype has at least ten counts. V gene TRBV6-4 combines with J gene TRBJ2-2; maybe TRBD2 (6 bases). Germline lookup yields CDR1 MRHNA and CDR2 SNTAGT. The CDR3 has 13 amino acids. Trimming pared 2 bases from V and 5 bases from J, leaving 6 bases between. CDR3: CASSDLATGELFF. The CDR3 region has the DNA TGTGCCAGCAGTGACCTAGCGACCGGGGAGCTGTTTTTT.

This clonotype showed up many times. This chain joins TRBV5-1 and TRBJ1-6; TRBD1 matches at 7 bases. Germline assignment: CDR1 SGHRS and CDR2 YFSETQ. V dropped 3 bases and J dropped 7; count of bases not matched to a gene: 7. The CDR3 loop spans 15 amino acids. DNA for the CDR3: TGCGCCAGCAGCTGGGGGACAGTCCCGAATTCACCCCTCCACTTT. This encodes CASSWGTVPNSPLHF. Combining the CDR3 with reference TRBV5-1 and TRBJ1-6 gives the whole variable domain KAGVTQTPRYLIKTRGQQVTLSCSPISGHRSVSWYQQTPGQGLQFLFEYFSETQRNKGNFPGRFSGRQFSNSRSEMNVSTLELGDSALYLCASSWGTVPNSPLHFGNGTRLTVT.

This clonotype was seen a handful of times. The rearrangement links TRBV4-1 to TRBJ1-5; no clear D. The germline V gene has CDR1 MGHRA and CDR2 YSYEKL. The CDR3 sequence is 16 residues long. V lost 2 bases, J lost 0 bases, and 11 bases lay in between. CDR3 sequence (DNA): TGCGCCAGCAGCCAACAGAGCTACTATAGCAATCAGCCCCAGCATTTT. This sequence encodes CASSQQSYYSNQPQHF.

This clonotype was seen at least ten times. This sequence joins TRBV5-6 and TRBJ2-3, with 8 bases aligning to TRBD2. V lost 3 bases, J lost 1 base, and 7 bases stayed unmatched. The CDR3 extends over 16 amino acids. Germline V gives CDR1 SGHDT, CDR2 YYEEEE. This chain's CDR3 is CASSYGGGQGTDTQYF. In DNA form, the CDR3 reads TGTGCCAGCAGCTACGGGGGGGGCCAGGGCACAGATACGCAGTATTTT.

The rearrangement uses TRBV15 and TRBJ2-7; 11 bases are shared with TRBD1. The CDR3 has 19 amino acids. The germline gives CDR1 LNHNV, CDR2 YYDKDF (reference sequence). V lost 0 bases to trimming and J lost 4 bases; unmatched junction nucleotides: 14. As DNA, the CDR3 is TGTGCCACCAGCAGAGACACGCTTGAGGTGGGGACAGGGGGTTACGAGCAGTACGTC. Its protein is CATSRDTLEVGTGGYEQYV.

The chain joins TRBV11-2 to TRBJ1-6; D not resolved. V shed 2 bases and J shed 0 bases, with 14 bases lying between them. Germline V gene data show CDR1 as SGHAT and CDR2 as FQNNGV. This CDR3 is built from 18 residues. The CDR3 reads CASSLHQIRSSYNSPLHF. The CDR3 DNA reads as TGTGCCAGCAGCTTACATCAGATTCGGAGCTCCTATAATTCACCCCTCCACTTT.

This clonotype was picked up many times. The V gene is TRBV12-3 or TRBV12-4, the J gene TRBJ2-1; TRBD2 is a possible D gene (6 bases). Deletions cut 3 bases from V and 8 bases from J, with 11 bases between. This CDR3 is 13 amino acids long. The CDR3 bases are TGTGCCAGCAGTTTCACGGGGGACGATGAGCAGTTCTTC. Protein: CASSFTGDDEQFF.

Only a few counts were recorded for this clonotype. The CDR3 loop is CASSLSGQGGNQHF. The CDR3 coding sequence is TGTGCCAGCAGCTTATCGGGGCAGGGGGGGAACCAGCATTTT. The rearrangement links TRBV7-6 to TRBJ1-5, with 7 bases aligning to TRBD1. The V and J ends lost 2 bases and 12 bases, in that order; junction bases with no gene match: 10. The CDR3 extends over 14 amino acids. The germline V gene has CDR1 SGHVS and CDR2 FNYEAQ. The whole variable domain, remainder taken from reference TRBV7-6 and TRBJ1-5, is GAGVSQSPRYKVTKRGQDVALRCDPISGHVSLYWYRQALGQGPEFLTYFNYEAQQDKSGLPNDRFSAERPEGSISTLTIQRTEQRDSAMYRCASSLSGQGGNQHFGDGTRLSIL.

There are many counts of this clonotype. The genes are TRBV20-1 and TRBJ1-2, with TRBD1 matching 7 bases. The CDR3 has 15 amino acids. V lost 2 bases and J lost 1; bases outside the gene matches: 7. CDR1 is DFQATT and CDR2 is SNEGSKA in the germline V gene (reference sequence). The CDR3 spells CSARTGQVHNYGYTF. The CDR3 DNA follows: TGCAGTGCTAGAACAGGACAGGTGCATAACTATGGCTACACCTTC.

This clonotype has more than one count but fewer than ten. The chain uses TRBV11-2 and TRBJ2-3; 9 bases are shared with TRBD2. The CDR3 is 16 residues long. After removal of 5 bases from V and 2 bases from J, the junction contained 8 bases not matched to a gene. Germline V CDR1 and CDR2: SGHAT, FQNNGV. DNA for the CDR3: TGTGCCAGCAGCCCTGGGACTAGCTGGGTCACAGATACGCAGTATTTT. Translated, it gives CASSPGTSWVTDTQYF.

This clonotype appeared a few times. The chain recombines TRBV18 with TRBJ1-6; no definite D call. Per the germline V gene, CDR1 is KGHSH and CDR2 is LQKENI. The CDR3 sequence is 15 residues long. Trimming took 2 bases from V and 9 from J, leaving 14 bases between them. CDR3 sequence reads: CASSPASPLASPLHF. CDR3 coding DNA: TGTGCCAGCTCACCAGCCAGCCCGCTTGCTTCACCCCTCCACTTT.

The CDR3 sequence: CASRALADLWDEQFF. CDR3 bases: TGTGCCAGCAGGGCCCTAGCGGACTTATGGGATGAGCAGTTCTTC. The V gene is TRBV6-1, the J gene TRBJ2-1, with 7 bases matching TRBD2. The CDR3 has 15 amino acids. Germline V CDR1 and CDR2: MNHNS, SASEGT. V dropped 6 bases and J dropped 8; count of bases not matched to a gene: 13.

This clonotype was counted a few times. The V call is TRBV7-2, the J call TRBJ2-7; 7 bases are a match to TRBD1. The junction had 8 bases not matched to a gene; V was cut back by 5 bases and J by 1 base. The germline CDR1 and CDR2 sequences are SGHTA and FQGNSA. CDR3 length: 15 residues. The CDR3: CASSPGRQGSYEQYF. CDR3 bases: TGTGCCAGCAGCCCCGGCCGACAGGGATCCTACGAGCAGTACTTC.